This T cell receptor beta chain stems from a study of OX40 agonist ivuxolimab in advanced cancers. Study-level background: All patients had ivuxolimab intravenously every 2 weeks at 0.01 to 10 mg/kg.

V trimming: 4 bases; J trimming: 4 bases; junction bases outside the gene matches: 3. The CDR3 has 14 residues. In germline, CDR1 is SNHLY, CDR2 FYNNEI. Assay used: immunoSEQ multiplex PCR; TCRdb lists only in-frame clones, some missing. The sample records more than 70,000 clones, 65% to 90% being singletons. The chain uses TRBV2 and TRBJ1-5; 8 bases align to TRBD1. This specimen was CD4+ or CD8+ T cells sorted from blood, taken in a trial of the OX40 agonist ivuxolimab. This TCR derives from an adult with an advanced solid tumor such as melanoma, head and neck, liver or kidney cancer. For the CDR3, the DNA is TGTGCCAGCAGTGGACAGGGGAGAAATCAGCCCCAGCATTTT. This translates into CASSGQGRNQPQHF.